Presented here are 20 T cell receptor beta chains from one specimen sequenced in a study of STAT5B mutations in CD4+ large granular lymphocyte leukemia. Using immunoSEQ multiplex PCR, the repertoire was profiled, and TCRdb retains in-frame clones only, with some absent. The data contain 32,000 or so clones, approximately 86% of them singletons. Input material: CD4+ T cells from blood buffy coats. These receptors all come from a human donor in good health.

The chain couples TRBV11-1 to TRBJ2-5; possible D gene TRBD2, 6 bases. This CDR3 spans 14 amino acids. CDR1 and CDR2 (germline): SGHAT, FQDESV (reference sequence). Between the trimmed V and J ends, which lost 5 bases and 2 bases, there was a span of 12 bases. The CDR3 loop is CASSPRDWQETQYF. DNA of the CDR3: TGTGCCAGCAGCCCCCGGGACTGGCAAGAGACCCAGTACTTC.

This clone was seen more than once but under ten times. V is TRBV7-8 and J is TRBJ1-2, with D possibly matching TRBD1 (5 bases). CDR3 size: 14 residues. The V gene's germline CDR1 is SGHVS and CDR2 FQNEAQ. Trimming stripped 7 bases from V and 5 bases from J, with 17 bases between. The CDR3 is CASTSPHGGYGYTF. CDR3 sequence (DNA): TGTGCCAGCACCTCCCCACACGGGGGGTATGGCTACACCTTC. Filled out from reference TRBV7-8 and TRBJ1-2, the complete variable domain reads GAGVSQSPRYKVAKRGQDVALRCDPISGHVSLFWYQQALGQGPEFLTYFQNEAQLDKSGLPSDRFFAERPEGSVSTLKIQRTQQEDSAVYLCASTSPHGGYGYTFGSGTRLTVV.

This sequence joins TRBV7-2 and TRBJ2-3; no clear D. This CDR3 has 14 amino acids. CDR1 SGHTA and CDR2 FQGNSA come from the germline V gene. V was trimmed by 0 bases and J by 10 bases, leaving 14 bases between them. The CDR3 DNA sequence: TGTGCCAGCAGCTTAGCTCCAACCTCCGGAGCGCAGTATTTT. It encodes CASSLAPTSGAQYF.

The chain carries TRBV6-6 and TRBJ2-7, with 10 bases fitting TRBD2. Per the germline V gene, CDR1 is MNHNY and CDR2 is SVGAGI (reference sequence). CDR3 length: 14 amino acids. V was clipped by 11 bases and J by 4 bases; unmatched bases: 11. Here the CDR3 DNA reads TGTGCCGCAGGCTACAGCGGGAGGGGGTACGAGCAGTACTTC. It encodes CAAGYSGRGYEQYF.

The chain has TRBV14 and TRBJ2-1, with D possibly matching TRBD2 (6 bases). CDR1 is SGHDN, CDR2 FVKESK, per germline. With 0 bases removed from V and 15 bases from J, the gap between germline ends came to 15 bases. The CDR3 consists of 13 residues. CDR3 coding DNA: TGTGCCAGCAGCCAAGATCGTGCGGGGCCCCCGTTCTTC. This codes for CASSQDRAGPPFF. The complete variable domain, with remaining parts taken from reference TRBV14 and TRBJ2-1, reads EAGVTQFPSHSVIEKGQTVTLRCDPISGHDNLYWYRRVMGKEIKFLLHFVKESKQDESGMPNNRFLAERTGGTYSTLKVQPAELEDSGVYFCASSQDRAGPPFFGPGTRLTVL.

The chain carries TRBV7-6 and TRBJ2-7; D unresolved. V was pared by 4 bases and J by 3 bases, with 10 bases between. CDR1 and CDR2 from the germline V gene are SGHVS and FNYEAQ. This CDR3 spans 13 amino acids. CDR3 coding DNA: TGTGCCAGCAGCTCATACAGAGTCTACGAGCAGTACTTC. This sequence encodes CASSSYRVYEQYF.

J is TRBJ1-5 and V is TRBV30; TRBD1 aligns across 8 bases. The germline gives CDR1 GTSNPN, CDR2 SVGIG (reference sequence). This CDR3 contains 15 residues. V lost 5 bases and J lost 3; bases outside the gene matches: 9. CDR3 sequence reads: CAWDGQGLPNQPQHF. CDR3 in DNA: TGTGCCTGGGACGGACAGGGACTCCCCAATCAGCCCCAGCATTTT.

The rearrangement joins TRBV28 to TRBJ1-2; D remains ambiguous. Trimming shortened V by 5 bases and J by 8 bases, and 12 bases separated the two germline ends. The germline CDR1 and CDR2 sequences are MDHEN and SYDVKM. The CDR3 loop spans 12 amino acids. The CDR3 region has the DNA TGTGCCAGCAGTCCTGAAGGCAGGGGCTACACCTTC. Translated, it gives CASSPEGRGYTF.

V gene TRBV30 combines with J gene TRBJ2-7; 9 bases map to TRBD1. The germline gives CDR1 GTSNPN, CDR2 SVGIG (reference sequence). The length of the CDR3 is 12 residues. Trimming at V came to 5 bases and at J to 2 bases, leaving 1 base not matched to a gene. The chain's CDR3 is CAWGTGPYEQYF. The CDR3, as DNA: TGTGCCTGGGGGACAGGGCCCTACGAGCAGTACTTC.

This clone showed up just a few times. V and J are TRBV4-2 and TRBJ2-2; weak D call: TRBD1 (6 bases). Germline CDR1 is LGHNA and CDR2 is YNFKEQ. V lost 2 bases and J 1 base, leaving 11 bases between the germline ends. The CDR3 has 16 residues. The CDR3 loop is CASSQRGHKNTGELFF. Written as DNA, the CDR3 is TGTGCCAGCAGCCAAAGGGGACACAAGAACACCGGGGAGCTGTTTTTT.

The genes are TRBV30 and TRBJ2-3; 8 nucleotides match TRBD2. In germline, CDR1 is GTSNPN, CDR2 SVGIG (reference sequence). The CDR3 is 13 residues long. Trimming took 3 bases from V and 9 from J; bases not matched to a gene: 8. The CDR3 sequence is CAWRPSGGRTQYF. The CDR3 bases are TGTGCCTGGAGACCCAGCGGGGGTCGAACGCAGTATTTT.

The chain links TRBV6-5 to TRBJ2-7, with a weak D call TRBD2 (5 bases). The V gene's germline CDR1 is MNHEY and CDR2 SVGAGI. CDR3 size: 14 residues. The V end was cut by 5 bases, the J end by 7 bases, with 18 bases between. CDR3 coding DNA: TGTGCCAGCAGTGACGCGGGCCAGGCTAGGGAGCAGTACTTC. This codes for CASSDAGQAREQYF.

The chain is built from TRBV6-5 and TRBJ2-5; TRBD1 is a possible D gene (6 bases). With the DNA end fitting TRBJ2-7 better, the J assignment may be wrong. CDR1 and CDR2 from the germline V gene are MNHEY and SVGAGI. The CDR3 sequence is 12 residues long. CDR3 in amino acids: CASRDTSYEQYF. DNA of the CDR3: TGTGCCAGCCGGGACACCTCCTACGAGCAGTACTTC.

The chain employs TRBV6-5 and TRBJ2-7, with 7 bases identical to TRBD1. Germline trimming cut 3 bases from V and 6 bases from J; bases unmatched to any gene: 8. The CDR3 is 14 residues long. Germline V gene lookup returns CDR1 MNHEY and CDR2 SVGAGI. CDR3 sequence (DNA): TGTGCCAGCAGTTATAACAGGGGCGGTGCCGAGCAGTACTTC. The encoded protein is CASSYNRGGAEQYF.

This chain links TRBV27 with TRBJ2-7; 8 bases line up with TRBD2. J lost 2 bases, V lost 2 bases, and 2 bases had no gene match. From germline, CDR1 is MNHEY and CDR2 SMNVEV (reference sequence). The CDR3 loop spans 14 amino acids. CDR3 in amino acids: CASSLKGLAYEQYF. The CDR3 DNA reads TGTGCCAGCAGTTTAAAGGGACTAGCCTACGAGCAGTACTTC.

This chain uses TRBV30 with TRBJ2-2; D not certain. Per germline, CDR1 GTSNPN and CDR2 SVGIG (reference sequence). The V gene lost 0 bases and the J gene lost 5 bases, with 10 bases spanning the gap. This CDR3 region has 14 residues. CDR3 residues: CAWSVSGYTGELFF. The CDR3 DNA reads TGTGCCTGGAGTGTTTCAGGTTATACCGGGGAGCTGTTTTTT.

This chain joins TRBV7-2 and TRBJ2-6, with D possibly TRBD2 on 6 matching bases. CDR3 length: 14 residues. Trimming pared 4 bases from V and 4 bases from J, leaving 8 bases between. Germline V gene lookup returns CDR1 SGHTA and CDR2 FQGNSA. The CDR3 region has the DNA TGTGCCAGCAGCTCCGCGGGGGGGGCCAACGTCCTGACTTTC. It codes for CASSSAGGANVLTF. The entire variable domain, with the rest obtained from reference TRBV7-2 and TRBJ2-6, is as follows: GAGVSQSPSNKVTEKGKDVELRCDPISGHTALYWYRQSLGQGLEFLIYFQGNSAPDKSGLPSDRFSAERTGGSVSTLTIQRTQQEDSAVYLCASSSAGGANVLTFGAGSRLTVL.

The V gene is TRBV7-2, the J gene TRBJ2-6; tentatively, D is TRBD1 (6 bases). The length of the CDR3 is 18 residues. Germline CDR1 reads SGHTA; CDR2 reads FQGNSA. The V end lost 5 bases, the J end lost 4 bases, and 21 bases lay between the germline ends. The CDR3 region has the DNA TGTGCCAGCAGCCATTACCGGACAGCCCAGTCCGGGGCCAACGTCCTGACTTTC. Translated, it gives CASSHYRTAQSGANVLTF.

V usage is TRBV5-4 and J usage is TRBJ2-2, with D tentatively TRBD2 (6 bases). This CDR3 region has 12 residues. With 8 bases removed from V and 3 bases from J, the gap between germline ends came to 8 bases. CDR1 is SGHNT and CDR2 is YYREEE in the germline V gene (reference sequence). CDR3 residues: CARTGDTGELFF. CDR3 DNA sequence: TGTGCCAGAACGGGGGACACCGGGGAGCTGTTTTTT.

This chain links TRBV30 with TRBJ1-2; D possibly corresponds to TRBD1 (6 bases). CDR1 is GTSNPN, CDR2 SVGIG, per germline (reference sequence). This CDR3 has 13 residues. Written as DNA, the CDR3 is TGTGCAATCCCGAGGGGGACATACGATGGCTACACCTTC. The encoded protein is CAIPRGTYDGYTF.